This T cell receptor (beta chain) was captured in a study of blood T cells in healthy people across ages. There are 15 residues in the CDR3. Trimming at V came to 1 base and at J to 7 bases, leaving 2 bases not matched to a gene. Then a second PCR, running about 6 to 12 cycles, was carried out with a sample-barcoded 5' primer and a J-beta primer mix. The template-switch adaptor, which had 12 random nucleotides, put a tag on each cDNA molecule. TCRdb used MiXCR to reprocess the 5' RACE reads, holding one entry per CDR3 protein. The sample includes around 1,500,000 distinct CDR3 sequences, about 30% of them seen just once. This clonotype was found a few times.

The clonotype originates from a woman in her thirties in good health. V usage is TRBV12-3 or TRBV12-4 and J usage is TRBJ2-7; 15 bases are shared with TRBD2. Sequenced material: blood. CDR3 in amino acids: CASSLGTSGGAEQYF. The DNA of the CDR3 is TGTGCCAGCAGTTTAGGGACTAGCGGGGGGGCGGAGCAGTACTTC.